Listed below are T cell receptor beta chains from one sample, sequenced in a study of blood T cell repertoires in COVID-19. Only in-frame clones appear in the TCRdb table, and some are missing; sequencing was by immunoSEQ multiplex PCR. The table includes about 380,000 clones, approximately 89% detected once. The specimen sequenced was PBMCs or T cells enriched from blood (not recorded which). The receptors stem from a man younger than 45 who had recovered from COVID-19. CDR3s include the opening cysteine and the closing phenylalanine or tryptophan. A D gene is named only where the DNA matches it firmly. Only part of the rows carry a size: once, few, many, or a class if the clone is expanded.

.,TRBV6-2/TRBV6-3,.,TRBJ1-3,TGTGCCAGCAGTTCTCCAGACAGAACTGGAAACACCATATATTTT,CASSSPDRTGNTIYF
few,TRBV6-2/TRBV6-3,.,TRBJ2-7,TGTGCCAGCAGTTACGGGGGGAGAGATGGCTACGAGCAGTACTTC,CASSYGGRDGYEQYF
.,TRBV7-9,.,TRBJ2-2,TGTGCCAGCAGCTTGTCAGGGGTAACCGGGGAGCTGTTTTTT,CASSLSGVTGELFF
.,TRBV5-1,.,TRBJ2-7,TGCGCCAGCAGCCCACGGGGGGACACCTACGAGCAGTACTTC,CASSPRGDTYEQYF
once,TRBV3-1/TRBV3-2,TRBD1,TRBJ2-7,TGTGCCAGCAGCCGCCGGACAGGGTCCTACGAGCAGTACTTC,CASSRRTGSYEQYF
.,TRBV5-8,TRBD1,TRBJ1-2,TGTGCCAGCAACAGCGGGACAGGGGTAAATGGCTACACCTTC,CASNSGTGVNGYTF
.,TRBV6-9,TRBD1,TRBJ2-7,TGTGCCAGCAGTCAAACAGGGGGCCGGCGGGGGAGCTCCTACGAGCAGTACTTC,CASSQTGGRRGSSYEQYF
.,TRBV7-2,.,TRBJ1-2,TGTGCCAGCAGCTTAAGCAGGGTAGAACTCGGCTACACCTTC,CASSLSRVELGYTF
.,TRBV9,TRBD2,TRBJ2-5,TGTGCCAGCAGCGTAGGGGGTAGCGGGGGATTGCAAGAGACCCAGTACTTC,CASSVGGSGGLQETQYF
.,TRBV18,TRBD2,TRBJ2-5,TGTGCCAGCTCACCAACCCGGGGGGGAGAGACCCAGTACTTC,CASSPTRGGETQYF
.,TRBV27,.,TRBJ1-5,TGTGCCAGCAGTACCAGGGATAGCAATCAGCCCCAGCATTTT,CASSTRDSNQPQHF
.,TRBV12-3/TRBV12-4,TRBD1,TRBJ2-7,TGTGCCAGCAGTGGGGGACAGAGCGAGCAGTACTTC,CASSGGQSEQYF
.,TRBV4-1,.,TRBJ1-1,TGCGCCAGCAGCCAAGTTGGGCAGTCTACCTCTGAAGCTTTCTTT,CASSQVGQSTSEAFF
.,TRBV29-1,.,TRBJ2-7,TGCAGCGTTGACGCAGGGTACGGGCCCTACGAGCAGTACTTC,CSVDAGYGPYEQYF
.,TRBV19,TRBD1,TRBJ1-3,TGTGCCAGTAGTGGACAGGGACTAATGCGCGGAAACACCATATATTTT,CASSGQGLMRGNTIYF
once,TRBV19,TRBD1,TRBJ1-1,TGTGCCAGTAGTATGGCAGGGGGTATCACTGAAGCTTTCTTT,CASSMAGGITEAFF
.,TRBV12-5,.,TRBJ1-2,TGTGCTAGTGGTTTTTATGTCCGTCACTATGGCTACACCTTC,CASGFYVRHYGYTF
once,TRBV7-8,TRBD2,TRBJ2-1,TGTGCCAGCAGCTTAGAGGCTAGCGGGCGCTCCTCCCGGGGGTTCTTC,CASSLEASGRSSRGFF
.,TRBV10-3,.,TRBJ1-1,TGTGCCATCAGTGAGTCCGGAGGGGTCACTGAAGCTTTCTTT,CAISESGGVTEAFF
once,TRBV19,TRBD1,TRBJ1-1,TGTGCCAGTATTTCGGCAGGGGGTGAAGCTTTCTTT,CASISAGGEAFF
few,TRBV5-4,TRBD1,TRBJ2-1,TGTGCCAGCCTAAGACAGGGAGATGGCAATGAGCAGTTCTTC,CASLRQGDGNEQFF
.,TRBV27,.,TRBJ2-4,TGTGCCAGCAGTTTCAGTACCCCTAGGGGGTCTCTAGCCAAAAACATTCAGTACTTC,CASSFSTPRGSLAKNIQYF
.,TRBV14,TRBD2,TRBJ2-3,TGTGCCAGCAGCCAAGATGCGACGGGGGGGCGGGCAGATACGCAGTATTTT,CASSQDATGGRADTQYF